This T cell receptor (beta chain) was profiled in a study of glioma-infiltrating T cells. Amplification of TCR alpha and beta CDR3 regions from RNA used iRepertoire nested multiplex PCR. In TCRdb, the multiplex PCR reads were re-called with MiXCR into one record per CDR3 protein. The data hold about 190,000 distinct CDR3 sequences, with more than 30% observed a single time. The sequenced sample consisted of glioma tissue, nonneoplastic brain tissue, or PBMCs (not recorded which). This TCR was recovered from a human donor with low-grade glioma or glioblastoma, undergoing nonglioma brain surgery, or in good health (not recorded which).

CDR3 DNA: TGTGCCAGCAGCTGGACTAGCGGGAGGGAGAGGGCTAGCACAGATACGCAGTATTTT. Translation: CASSWTSGRERASTDTQYF. The chain recombines TRBV7-2 with TRBJ2-3, with TRBD2 matching over 15 bases. The CDR3 has 19 residues. Germline V CDR1 and CDR2: SGHTA, FQGNSA. After removal of 4 bases from V and 0 bases from J, the junction contained 8 bases not matched to a gene.